The clone carrying this T cell receptor beta chain was seen more than once but under ten times. What it binds is unknown. The data originate from a study of T cells in Graves' hyperthyroidism and ophthalmopathy. Study results and limitations: The majority of expanded thyroid clonotypes above 0.001 also appeared in blood.

TCR beta CDR3 region amplification was performed from RNA transcripts. The TCR CDR3 was amplified in a first-round RT-PCR using the HTBI primer set. TCRdb redid the calling of the multiplex PCR reads with MiXCR, one entry per CDR3 protein. The sample has around 610,000 distinct CDR3 sequences; roughly 14% are singletons. CDR3 length: 16 amino acids. Germline CDR1 reads SGDLS; CDR2 reads YYNGEE. Trimming pared 3 bases from V and 5 bases from J, leaving 15 bases between. Criteria for exclusion of patients were uncontrolled infection, other autoimmune disease, pregnancy or lactation. About 10 ml fresh peripheral blood yielded the PBMCs.

This chain links TRBV9 with TRBJ1-6; D is undetermined. The receptor's source is a woman between 40 and 50 years old with Graves' ophthalmopathy. Sequenced: blood. CDR3: CASSGAGVVDNSPLHF. The CDR3 nucleotides are TGTGCCAGCAGCGGAGCCGGGGTAGTTGATAATTCACCCCTCCACTTT.